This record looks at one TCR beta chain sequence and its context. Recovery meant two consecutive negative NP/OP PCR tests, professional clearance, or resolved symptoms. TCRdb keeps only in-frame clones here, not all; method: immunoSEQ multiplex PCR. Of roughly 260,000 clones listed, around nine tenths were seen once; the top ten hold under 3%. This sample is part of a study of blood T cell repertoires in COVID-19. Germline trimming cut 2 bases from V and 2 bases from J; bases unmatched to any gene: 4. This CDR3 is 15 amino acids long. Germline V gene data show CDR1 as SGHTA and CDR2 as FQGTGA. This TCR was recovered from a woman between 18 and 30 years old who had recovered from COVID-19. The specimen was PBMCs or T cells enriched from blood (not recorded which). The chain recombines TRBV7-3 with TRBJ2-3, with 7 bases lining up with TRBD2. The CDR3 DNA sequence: TGTGCCAGCAGCTTATCGGGACTATCCACAGATACGCAGTATTTT. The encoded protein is CASSLSGLSTDTQYF.